The 28 T cell receptor beta chains below come from one sample, sequenced in a study of shared clonotypes between healthy human individuals. The method was immunoSEQ multiplex PCR; TCRdb's version includes in-frame clones alone and lacks a portion of them. The sample lists more than 2 million clones; nearly 97% were seen once. Sequencing input: naive CD4+ T cells sorted from blood. Subset given: CD45RA+ positively selected. The receptors come from a man between 18 and 29 years old in good health.

This sequence joins TRBV20-1 and TRBJ1-2; unclear D gene. Per germline, CDR1 DFQATT and CDR2 SNEGSKA (reference sequence). Trimming removed 5 bases at V and 6 bases at J, with 7 bases between. The CDR3 sequence is 10 residues long. CDR3 sequence: CSAAPDGYTF. Written as DNA, the CDR3 is TGCAGTGCTGCCCCTGATGGCTACACCTTC.

The chain links TRBV4-1 to TRBJ2-3; 11 bases are a match to TRBD2. Germline CDR1 reads MGHRA; CDR2 reads YSYEKL. The CDR3 has 17 amino acids. The junction had 12 bases not matched to a gene; V was cut back by 7 bases and J by 3 bases. This CDR3 is CASTLAPTSGITDTQYF. The CDR3 DNA sequence: TGCGCCAGCACCTTAGCTCCGACTAGCGGGATAACAGATACGCAGTATTTT.

V usage is TRBV5-1 and J usage is TRBJ1-1; weak D call: TRBD1 (6 bases). V lost 1 base and J lost 11, with 18 bases in between. The CDR3 runs to 14 residues. CDR1 and CDR2 (germline): SGHRS, YFSETQ. The CDR3 DNA reads TGCGCCAGCAGCTTGAGGTCGGGGGCCGACGGGGCTTTCTTT. It encodes CASSLRSGADGAFF.

The CDR3 loop is CASSFISPEGHYGYTF. The CDR3 bases are TGTGCCAGCAGCTTTATATCCCCGGAAGGGCACTATGGCTACACCTTC. This chain joins TRBV7-9 and TRBJ1-2, with D unclear. V lost 3 bases to trimming and J lost 3 bases, with 17 bases between them. CDR3 length: 16 residues. Germline values: CDR1 SEHNR, CDR2 FQNEAQ (reference sequence).

The gene calls are TRBV4-3 and TRBJ2-7, with unresolved D. From germline, CDR1 is LGHNA and CDR2 YSLEER. Trimming took 0 bases from V and 4 from J, leaving 7 bases between them. The CDR3 length is 13 residues. The CDR3 loop reads CASSQDKSYEQYF. CDR3 nucleotide sequence: TGCGCCAGCAGCCAAGATAAAAGTTACGAGCAGTACTTC.

The genes are TRBV5-1 and TRBJ1-6; TRBD1 is a possible D gene (6 bases). Germline V lookup: CDR1 SGHRS, CDR2 YFSETQ. This CDR3 comprises 16 residues. V shed 0 bases and J shed 9 bases, with 16 bases lying between them. Here the CDR3 reads CASSLVLTGIGSPLHF. CDR3 in DNA: TGCGCCAGCAGCTTGGTATTAACAGGGATCGGTTCACCCCTCCACTTT.

The V call is TRBV29-1, the J call TRBJ2-7, with 7 positions matching TRBD1. The CDR3 sequence is 12 residues long. Germline-derived CDR1 and CDR2 are SQVTM and ANQGSEA. With 7 bases clipped from V and 4 bases from J, the junction kept 7 bases outside the gene matches. CDR3 nucleotides: TGCAGCGCCCGACAGGGTAAATACGAGCAGTACTTC. Amino acids: CSARQGKYEQYF.

The chain joins TRBV11-3 to TRBJ2-5, with 7 bases aligning to TRBD1. The trim removed 5 bases at V and 4 bases at J, leaving 10 bases unmatched. CDR3 size: 15 residues. Germline V CDR1 and CDR2: SGHNT, YENEEA. The CDR3, as DNA: TGTGCCAGCAGCGCGTCCACCGGGACAGTAGAGACCCAGTACTTC. This sequence encodes CASSASTGTVETQYF.

The V call is TRBV2, the J call TRBJ1-4, with a possible D match to TRBD1 (6 bases). This CDR3 spans 16 amino acids. Trimming removed 5 bases from V and 0 bases from J, with 13 bases in between. Germline values: CDR1 SNHLY, CDR2 FYNNEI. DNA of the CDR3: TGTGCCAGCAGTAGAGGACAGTTTGCAACTAATGAAAAACTGTTTTTT. It translates to CASSRGQFATNEKLFF.

The CDR3: CASNLNYGQPQHF. The CDR3 nucleotides read TGTGCCAGCAATTTAAATTATGGGCAGCCCCAGCATTTT. The V and J genes are TRBV6-1 and TRBJ1-5; D not resolved. CDR1 and CDR2 from the germline V gene are MNHNS and SASEGT. The length of the CDR3 is 13 residues. Trimming took off 7 bases at V and 7 bases at J, with 14 bases between the two ends.

This rearrangement joins TRBV18 to TRBJ2-2, with 10 bases identical to TRBD1. This CDR3 is built from 19 residues. Germline assignment: CDR1 KGHSH and CDR2 LQKENI. V lost 3 bases to trimming and J lost 4 bases; unmatched junction nucleotides: 14. This CDR3 reads CASSPNPPGQGTSTGELFF. The CDR3 DNA reads TGTGCCAGCTCACCTAACCCCCCGGGACAGGGGACGAGCACCGGGGAGCTGTTTTTT.

This sequence joins TRBV27 and TRBJ2-1, with unresolved D. The germline V and J ends were trimmed by 7 bases and 4 bases, with 14 bases remaining between them. The CDR3 totals 14 residues. Per germline, CDR1 MNHEY and CDR2 SMNVEV (reference sequence). CDR3: CASTQDRRYNEQFF. DNA for the CDR3: TGTGCCAGCACGCAGGACCGGCGGTACAATGAGCAGTTCTTC.

The chain employs TRBV15 and TRBJ1-2; tentatively, D is TRBD1 (6 bases). CDR1 is LNHNV and CDR2 is YYDKDF in the germline V gene (reference sequence). V was cut by 3 bases and J by 7 bases, with 12 bases left in between. The CDR3 has 13 residues. CDR3 sequence: CATSSTGAGGYTF. Here the CDR3 DNA reads TGTGCCACCAGCAGTACGGGGGCGGGTGGCTACACCTTC.

The chain recombines TRBV11-1 with TRBJ2-3, with D possibly matching TRBD2 (5 bases). The germline gives CDR1 SGHAT, CDR2 FQDESV (reference sequence). V lost 0 bases to trimming and J lost 0 bases, with 10 bases between them. The CDR3 consists of 16 residues. This CDR3 reads CASSLAGSVSTDTQYF. CDR3 sequence (DNA): TGTGCCAGCAGCTTAGCCGGTAGCGTTAGCACAGATACGCAGTATTTT.

This chain uses TRBV7-2 with TRBJ2-5; possibly TRBD1 for D (6 bases). Germline V gene sequence: CDR1 SGHTA, CDR2 FQGNSA. The V end lost 11 bases, the J end lost 2 bases, and 15 bases lay between the germline ends. CDR3 length equals 13 residues. The CDR3 region is CAASGQLQETQYF. The CDR3 bases are TGTGCCGCTAGTGGACAGCTGCAAGAGACCCAGTACTTC.

J is TRBJ1-1 and V is TRBV7-2; no clear D. Germline V gene sequence: CDR1 SGHTA, CDR2 FQGNSA. Trimming cost V 6 bases and J 1 base, with 9 bases left between them. The CDR3 totals 13 residues. The chain's CDR3 is CASSLTQNTEAFF. The CDR3, as DNA: TGTGCCAGCAGTCTTACTCAGAACACTGAAGCTTTCTTT.

The chain has TRBV13 and TRBJ2-2, with D perhaps matching TRBD2 (5 bases). The CDR3 is 16 amino acids. Trimming removed 1 base at V and 5 bases at J, with 14 bases between. Germline V gives CDR1 PRHDT, CDR2 FYEKMQ (reference sequence). DNA for the CDR3: TGTGCCAGCAGCTTAGTTCTCCCAACTAGGACCGGGGAGCTGTTTTTT. It specifies CASSLVLPTRTGELFF.

The J gene is TRBJ2-3, the V gene TRBV10-3, with 14 positions matching TRBD2. This CDR3 contains 15 residues. The germline V gene has CDR1 ENHRY and CDR2 SYGVKD. Trimming at V came to 6 bases and at J to 4 bases, leaving 3 bases not matched to a gene. The CDR3 loop reads CAISPTSGRADTQYF. The CDR3 DNA reads TGTGCCATCAGCCCGACTAGCGGGAGGGCAGATACGCAGTATTTT.

The J gene is TRBJ1-6, the V gene TRBV5-1, with a weak D call TRBD1 (6 bases). The V gene lost 1 base and the J gene lost 8 bases, with 13 bases spanning the gap. The germline V gene encodes CDR1 SGHRS and CDR2 YFSETQ. The CDR3 runs to 15 residues. CDR3 region: CASSLLGQGYSPLHF. CDR3 nucleotide sequence: TGCGCCAGCAGCTTGTTGGGACAAGGGTATTCACCCCTCCACTTT. Drawing the rest from reference TRBV5-1 and TRBJ1-6, the complete variable domain is KAGVTQTPRYLIKTRGQQVTLSCSPISGHRSVSWYQQTPGQGLQFLFEYFSETQRNKGNFPGRFSGRQFSNSRSEMNVSTLELGDSALYLCASSLLGQGYSPLHFGNGTRLTVT.

The rearrangement joins TRBV5-1 to TRBJ2-5; the D gene is possibly TRBD2 (6 bases). Looked up from germline, CDR1 is SGHRS and CDR2 is YFSETQ. The CDR3 length is 15 residues. Trimming stripped 0 bases from V and 5 bases from J, with 14 bases between. Written as DNA, the CDR3 is TGCGCCAGCAGCTTGGACTCGGGGAGGTTGGAGACCCAGTACTTC. Protein product: CASSLDSGRLETQYF.

The V and J genes are TRBV27 and TRBJ2-1, with D perhaps TRBD1 or TRBD2 (6 bases each). Germline V gives CDR1 MNHEY, CDR2 SMNVEV (reference sequence). Trimming pared 6 bases from V and 5 bases from J, leaving 17 bases between. The CDR3 contains 15 residues. The chain's CDR3 is CASSRRVGANNEQFF. The CDR3 DNA sequence: TGTGCCAGCAGCCGGAGGGTGGGGGCCAACAATGAGCAGTTCTTC.

The chain has TRBV19 and TRBJ2-6; tentatively, D is TRBD2 (5 bases). CDR1 and CDR2 from the germline V gene are LNHDA and SQIVND (reference sequence). This CDR3 spans 15 amino acids. V shed 0 bases and J shed 5 bases, with 8 bases lying between them. The CDR3 is CASSIDSGRANVLTF. CDR3 in DNA: TGTGCCAGTAGTATAGACAGCGGCAGGGCCAACGTCCTGACTTTC. The variable domain in full, with the rest retrieved from reference TRBV19 and TRBJ2-6, is DGGITQSPKYLFRKEGQNVTLSCEQNLNHDAMYWYRQDPGQGLRLIYYSQIVNDFQKGDIAEGYSVSREKKESFPLTVTSAQKNPTAFYLCASSIDSGRANVLTFGAGSRLTVL.

This chain joins TRBV18 and TRBJ2-5; D is perhaps TRBD1 (6 bases). The CDR3 sequence is 14 residues long. Germline assignment: CDR1 KGHSH and CDR2 LQKENI. Trimming pared 3 bases from V and 7 bases from J, leaving 15 bases between. CDR3 sequence: CASSPAGAGGTQYF. The DNA for the CDR3 is TGTGCCAGCTCACCGGCAGGGGCCGGAGGGACCCAGTACTTC.

The chain has TRBV21-1 and TRBJ2-3; the table's D call TRBD2 went unverified against the DNA. TRBV21-1 is a pseudogene locus. The CDR3 has 17 residues. The CDR3, as DNA: TGTGCCAGCAGCAAAGAGTCTAGCGGGGGGAGCACAGATACGCAGTATTTT. It is translated as CASSKESSGGSTDTQYF.

This clone was seen only once. This chain links TRBV19 with TRBJ2-5, with 9 bases fitting TRBD2. From germline, CDR1 is LNHDA and CDR2 SQIVND (reference sequence). V was pared by 0 bases and J by 3 bases, with 11 bases of the junction left unmatched. The CDR3 totals 18 residues. The CDR3 DNA reads as TGTGCCAGTAGTATAGATAAGCGGGGGGCCCGGGGAGAAGAGACCCAGTACTTC. Translation gives CASSIDKRGARGEETQYF. Filled out from reference TRBV19 and TRBJ2-5, the complete variable domain reads DGGITQSPKYLFRKEGQNVTLSCEQNLNHDAMYWYRQDPGQGLRLIYYSQIVNDFQKGDIAEGYSVSREKKESFPLTVTSAQKNPTAFYLCASSIDKRGARGEETQYFGPGTRLLVL.

The J gene is TRBJ2-7, the V gene TRBV5-1; a weak D match, TRBD1 (6 bases). Germline loops: CDR1 SGHRS, CDR2 YFSETQ. The CDR3 runs 15 residues. With 4 bases removed from V and 4 bases from J, the gap between germline ends came to 18 bases. The CDR3 region has the DNA TGCGCCAGCAGCCCATCCCAGGGGATCGGTTACGAGCAGTACTTC. This gives the protein CASSPSQGIGYEQYF.

The rearrangement links TRBV5-1 to TRBJ2-2; D call uncertain. The V gene lost 1 base and the J gene lost 0 bases, with 7 bases spanning the gap. This CDR3 contains 15 residues. Germline V gene lookup returns CDR1 SGHRS and CDR2 YFSETQ. The CDR3 loop is CASSLNSANTGELFF. The CDR3 DNA follows: TGCGCCAGCAGCTTGAACAGCGCGAACACCGGGGAGCTGTTTTTT.

Turning to this clone: At the DNA level, this CDR3 is encoded by other sequences in the same sample as well. CDR3 nucleotide sequence: TGTGCCAGCAGCTTGGTCGGTGGTACCGGGGAGCTGTTTTTT. Encoded protein: CASSLVGGTGELFF. The chain combines TRBV5-4 with TRBJ2-2; D is undetermined. There are 14 residues in the CDR3. The V gene's germline CDR1 is SGHNT and CDR2 YYREEE (reference sequence). V was cut by 0 bases and J by 5 bases, with 8 bases left in between. Full variable domain (outside the CDR3, taken from reference TRBV5-4 and TRBJ2-2): ETGVTQSPTHLIKTRGQQVTLRCSSQSGHNTVSWYQQALGQGPQFIFQYYREEENGRGNFPPRFSGLQFPNYSSELNVNALELDDSALYLCASSLVGGTGELFFGEGSRLTVL.